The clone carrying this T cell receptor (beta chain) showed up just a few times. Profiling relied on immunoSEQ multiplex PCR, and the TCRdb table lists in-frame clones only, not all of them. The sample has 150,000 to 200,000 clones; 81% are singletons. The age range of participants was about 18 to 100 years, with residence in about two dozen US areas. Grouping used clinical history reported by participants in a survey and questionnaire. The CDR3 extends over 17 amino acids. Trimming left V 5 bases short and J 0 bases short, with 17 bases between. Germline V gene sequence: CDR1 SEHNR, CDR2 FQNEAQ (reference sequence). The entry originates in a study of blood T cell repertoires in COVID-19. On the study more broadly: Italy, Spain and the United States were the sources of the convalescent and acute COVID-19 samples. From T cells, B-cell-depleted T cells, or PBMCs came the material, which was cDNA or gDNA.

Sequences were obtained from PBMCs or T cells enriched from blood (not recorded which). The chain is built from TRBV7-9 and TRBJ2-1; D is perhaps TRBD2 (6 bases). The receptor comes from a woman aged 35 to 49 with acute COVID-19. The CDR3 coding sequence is TGTGCCAGCAGCCGACCTTTAGGGACTCGCTCCTACAATGAGCAGTTCTTC. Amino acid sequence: CASSRPLGTRSYNEQFF.